This T cell receptor beta chain was found in a study of cytomegalovirus exposure and HLA in healthy donors. Study summary: The approximately 120 million unique TCR beta sequences, from roughly 180 million T cells, were found by an earlier analysis. Study-level findings and limits: Data from an earlier analysis indicated that most TCR beta V segments were productive either about 87% or about 30% of the time. Specificity for CMV antigens was confirmed in vitro for a few of the CMV-associated chains.

As concerns this clone: Antigen: not known.

PCR involved 60 Vbeta and 13 Jbeta primers. Produced via immunoSEQ multiplex PCR; TCRdb's table is partial and in-frame only. This sample has 100,000 to 150,000 clones, with 65% to 85% found just once. CDR1 SGHDN and CDR2 FVKESK come from the germline V gene. V dropped 1 base and J dropped 6 bases, with 10 bases sitting between them. The CDR3 length is 13 residues. The sample comprised PBMCs. The receptor was derived from a man younger than 30 in good health and CMV-seropositive. The chain uses TRBV14 and TRBJ2-7; D might be TRBD1 (6 bases). The CDR3 DNA reads TGTGCCAGCAGCCAAGCTATAGGGGGCGAGCAGTACTTC. This gives the protein CASSQAIGGEQYF.